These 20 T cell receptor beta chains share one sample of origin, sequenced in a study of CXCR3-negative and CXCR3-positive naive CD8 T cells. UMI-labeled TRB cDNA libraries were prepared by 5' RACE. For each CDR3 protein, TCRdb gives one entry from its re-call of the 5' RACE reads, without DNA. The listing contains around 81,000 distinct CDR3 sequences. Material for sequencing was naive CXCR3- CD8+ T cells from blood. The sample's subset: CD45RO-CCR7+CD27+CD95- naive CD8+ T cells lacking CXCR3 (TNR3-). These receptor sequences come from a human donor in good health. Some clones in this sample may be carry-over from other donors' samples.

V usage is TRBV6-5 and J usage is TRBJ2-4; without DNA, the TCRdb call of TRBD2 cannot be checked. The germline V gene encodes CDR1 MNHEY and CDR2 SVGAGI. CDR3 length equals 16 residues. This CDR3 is CASSYSKGKGGDIQYF.

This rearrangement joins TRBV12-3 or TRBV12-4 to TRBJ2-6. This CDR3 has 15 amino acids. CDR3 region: CASIVSYSGANVLTF.

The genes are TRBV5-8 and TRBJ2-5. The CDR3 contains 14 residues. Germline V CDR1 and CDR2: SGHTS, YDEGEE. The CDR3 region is CASSLWVDQETQYF.

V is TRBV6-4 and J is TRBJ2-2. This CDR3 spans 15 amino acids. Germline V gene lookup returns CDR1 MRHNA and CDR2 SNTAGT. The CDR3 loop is CASTPGEPNTGELFF.

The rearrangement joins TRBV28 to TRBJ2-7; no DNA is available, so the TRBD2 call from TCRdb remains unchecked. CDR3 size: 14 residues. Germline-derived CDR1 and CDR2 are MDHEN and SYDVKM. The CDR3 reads CASGLMAGWYEQYF.

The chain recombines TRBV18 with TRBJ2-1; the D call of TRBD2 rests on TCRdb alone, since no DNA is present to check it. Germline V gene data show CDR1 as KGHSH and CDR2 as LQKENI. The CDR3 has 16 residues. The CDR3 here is CASSPSRGGSYNEQFF. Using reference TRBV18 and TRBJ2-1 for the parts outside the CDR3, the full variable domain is NAGVMQNPRHLVRRRGQEARLRCSPMKGHSHVYWYRQLPEEGLKFMVYLQKENIIDESGMPKERFSAEFPKEGPSILRIQQVVRGDSAAYFCASSPSRGGSYNEQFFGPGTRLTVL.

The CDR3 is CASRPMGNSYEQYF. This sequence joins TRBV5-1 and TRBJ2-7. The CDR3 is 14 amino acids. The germline CDR1 and CDR2 sequences are SGHRS and YFSETQ.

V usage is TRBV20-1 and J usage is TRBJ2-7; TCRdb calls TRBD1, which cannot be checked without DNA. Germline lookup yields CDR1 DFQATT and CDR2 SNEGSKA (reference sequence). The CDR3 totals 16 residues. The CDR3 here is CSARDPPRQISYEQYF.

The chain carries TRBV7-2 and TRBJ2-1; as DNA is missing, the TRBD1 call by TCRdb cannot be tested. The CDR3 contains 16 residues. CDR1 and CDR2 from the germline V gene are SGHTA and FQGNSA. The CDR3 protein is CASSFDLGTAYNEQFF.

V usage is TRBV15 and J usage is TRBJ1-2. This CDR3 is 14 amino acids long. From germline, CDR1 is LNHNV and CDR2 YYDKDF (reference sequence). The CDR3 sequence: CATSRDRISYGYTF.

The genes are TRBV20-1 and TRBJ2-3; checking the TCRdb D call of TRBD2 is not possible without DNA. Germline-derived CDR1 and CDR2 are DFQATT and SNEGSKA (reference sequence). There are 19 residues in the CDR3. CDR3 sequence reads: CSASPLAGGIYGATDTQYF.

Here the CDR3 reads CASTRAGGGSYTDTRYF. The chain couples TRBV5-1 to TRBJ2-3; TCRdb's D call, TRBD1, is unchecked because there is no DNA. CDR1 is SGHRS, CDR2 YFSETQ, per germline. The CDR3 runs 17 residues.

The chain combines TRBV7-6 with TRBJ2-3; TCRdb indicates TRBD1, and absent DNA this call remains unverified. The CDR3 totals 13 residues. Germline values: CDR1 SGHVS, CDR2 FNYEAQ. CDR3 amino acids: CASSFGGSDTQYF.

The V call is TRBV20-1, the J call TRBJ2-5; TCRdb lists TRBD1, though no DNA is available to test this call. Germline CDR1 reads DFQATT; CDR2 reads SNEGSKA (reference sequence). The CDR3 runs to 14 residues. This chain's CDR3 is CSAGRQGERETQYF.

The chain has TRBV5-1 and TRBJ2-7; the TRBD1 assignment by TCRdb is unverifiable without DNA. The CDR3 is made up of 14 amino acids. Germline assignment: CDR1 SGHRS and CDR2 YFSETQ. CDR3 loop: CASSRGDSLYEQYF.

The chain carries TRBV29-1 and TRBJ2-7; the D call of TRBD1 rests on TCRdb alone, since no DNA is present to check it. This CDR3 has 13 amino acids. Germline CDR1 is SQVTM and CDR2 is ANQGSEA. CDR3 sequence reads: CSAATGDTYEQYF.

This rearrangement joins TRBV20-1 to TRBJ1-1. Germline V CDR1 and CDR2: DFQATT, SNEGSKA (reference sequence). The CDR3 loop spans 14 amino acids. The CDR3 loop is CSAREGNRDTEAFF.

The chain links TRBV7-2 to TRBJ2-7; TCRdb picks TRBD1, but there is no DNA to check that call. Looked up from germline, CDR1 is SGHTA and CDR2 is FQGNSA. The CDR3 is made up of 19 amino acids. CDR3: CASSLGFFGGQGSSYEQYF.

CDR3 sequence reads: CASSPGRYEQYF. The chain couples TRBV3-1 to TRBJ2-7. Germline assignment: CDR1 LGHDT and CDR2 YNNKEL (reference sequence). There are 12 residues in the CDR3.

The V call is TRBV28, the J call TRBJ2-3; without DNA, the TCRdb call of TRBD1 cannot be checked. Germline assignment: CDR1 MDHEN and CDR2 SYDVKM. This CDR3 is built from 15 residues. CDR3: CASSLAGARTDTQYF.